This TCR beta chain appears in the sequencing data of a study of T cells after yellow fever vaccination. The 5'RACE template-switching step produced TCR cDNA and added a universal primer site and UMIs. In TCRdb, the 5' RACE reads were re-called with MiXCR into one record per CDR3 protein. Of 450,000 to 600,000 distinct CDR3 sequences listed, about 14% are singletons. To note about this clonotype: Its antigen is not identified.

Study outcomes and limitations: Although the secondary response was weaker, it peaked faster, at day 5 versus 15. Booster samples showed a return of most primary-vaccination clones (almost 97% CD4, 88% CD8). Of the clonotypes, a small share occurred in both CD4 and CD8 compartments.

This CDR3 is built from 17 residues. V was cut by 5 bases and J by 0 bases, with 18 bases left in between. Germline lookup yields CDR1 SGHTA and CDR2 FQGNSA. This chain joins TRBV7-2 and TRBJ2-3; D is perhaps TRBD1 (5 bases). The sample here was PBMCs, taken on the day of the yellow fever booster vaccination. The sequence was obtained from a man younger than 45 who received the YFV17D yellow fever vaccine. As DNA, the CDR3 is TGTGCCAGCAGCCTCAGAGGTATAGGGGCAAGCACAGATACGCAGTATTTT. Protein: CASSLRGIGASTDTQYF. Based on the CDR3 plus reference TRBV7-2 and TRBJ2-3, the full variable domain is GAGVSQSPSNKVTEKGKDVELRCDPISGHTALYWYRQSLGQGLEFLIYFQGNSAPDKSGLPSDRFSAERTGGSVSTLTIQRTQQEDSAVYLCASSLRGIGASTDTQYFGPGTRLTVL.